One TCR beta chain is described in this entry. This sample was taken from a study of blood T cell repertoires in COVID-19. Looking at the study overall: PBMCs, B-cell-depleted T cells, or T cells provided the cDNA or gDNA that made up the material.

V dropped 6 bases and J dropped 4 bases, with 15 bases sitting between them. CDR1 is SGHVS and CDR2 is FQNEAQ in the germline V gene. The CDR3 extends over 14 amino acids. Original data processing: Reference gene primer amplification gave nucleated cell count estimates. The method was immunoSEQ multiplex PCR; TCRdb's version includes in-frame clones alone and lacks a portion of them. V, J and clone size are those of that table, while D and trimming were read from the DNA. The data hold some 250,000 clones, with roughly 87% observed a single time. The genes are TRBV7-8 and TRBJ2-5; possible D gene TRBD2, 6 bases. This clonotype originated in a woman in her 30s with acute or convalescent COVID-19. Sequencing was performed on peripheral blood. CDR3 residues: CASSPVRGRETQYF. The CDR3 DNA follows: TGTGCCAGCAGTCCCGTCCGGGGGAGAGAGACCCAGTACTTC.